The present T cell receptor beta chain was sequenced within a study of control samples from healthy donors and cancer patients. Sequenced by immunoSEQ multiplex PCR; TCRdb stores in-frame clones only, minus some. In the table there are some 65,000 clones, 84% of which are singletons. Germline V gene sequence: CDR1 KGHSH, CDR2 LQKENI. The CDR3 totals 14 residues. Losses at the gene ends were 3 bases for V and 6 bases for J; bases not matched to a gene: 7. This TCR was sampled from a woman aged 45-60 years with lung cancer. Sample: PBMCs. The rearrangement uses TRBV18 and TRBJ1-1, with 7 bases lining up with TRBD1. CDR3 DNA: TGTGCCAGCTCACCTTCCACAGGGGTTCCTGAAGCTTTCTTT. This sequence encodes CASSPSTGVPEAFF.